This TCR beta chain was observed in a study of T-cell reconstitution after alpha-beta-depleted transplantation in children (dated by TCRdb to about 2016). Regarding the study in general: T-cell immune reconstitution after TCRalphabeta/CD19-depleted allogeneic hematopoietic cell transplantation in children was quantitatively tracked in the study by means of TCR repertoire profiling.

Overall results and qualifications from the work: The frequencies of hyperexpanded clones fell over the following months, and after one year, T-cell counts and TCRbeta diversity were mostly attributed to newly produced T cells. The high TCRbeta diversity at day 60 in some patients was ascribed to recipient T cells and intrathymic progenitors that had survived conditioning. The apparently early recovery of alphabetaT-cell counts about two months after transplant reportedly depended on only several hundred rapidly expanded clones that came from non-depleted graft cells.

The treatment or condition label, read with the paper, signifies: allogeneic hematopoietic cell transplantation with graft depleted of TCRalphabeta T cells and CD19 B cells. The children who served as transplant recipients had been given grafts of TCRalphabeta/CD19-depleted allogeneic hematopoietic cells. Libraries were built with PCR. Instrument on record: Illumina HiSeq 2500. Molecular barcoding was employed in the preparation of TCR libraries, with unique molecular identifiers being used to normalize TCRbeta repertoire quantification. The public sequencing data were trimmed at Q25 with fastp and processed into clonotypes with MiXCR by TCRdb, which kept only in-frame beta chains. Each CDR3 protein appears once, grouped with its most common genes and DNA. Across this sample there are about 440,000 distinct CDR3 sequences, with over 40% seen only once. The ten largest account for roughly a quarter of the sample.

At least ten counts were recorded for this clonotype. Its antigen is still unknown. Base qualities are missing; no much larger clone stands one base away. From cysteine to phenylalanine, the CDR3 is 14 amino acids long. The DNA shown is the 42-base CDR3, in frame from base 1. The germline V gene (reference sequence) provides CDR1 MNHEY and CDR2 SMNVEV. The junction shows trimming of 4 bases on V and 2 bases on J, and the gene matches do not reach 4 bases of it. This sequence was found in a girl between 2 and 10 years old with aplastic anemia, due to receive a stem cell transplant. Material: PBMCs, obtained before TCRalphabeta/CD19-depleted stem cell transplant. This receptor chain uses TRBV27 and TRBJ2-7, with 8 central nucleotides matching TRBD1. The CDR3 region has the sequence CASSSGQVPYEQYF. The DNA reads as follows: TGTGCCAGCAGTTCGGGACAGGTCCCCTACGAGCAGTACTTC.